This TCR beta chain is from a study of regulatory T cells in long-lasting Graves disease. The V and J ends lost 0 bases and 1 base respectively, with 6 bases between them. This CDR3 is built from 14 residues. Looked up from germline, CDR1 is SGHRS and CDR2 is YFSETQ. There are many counts of this clonotype. Construction of TCR beta libraries relied on iRepertoire HTBI primers and on Arm-PCR targeting CDR3 regions. TCRdb re-derived calls from the multiplex PCR reads in MiXCR, one entry per CDR3 protein. This table has hundreds of thousands of distinct CDR3 sequences, 15% to 20% appearing once. Stated time point: newly diagnosed GD, antithyroid drugs for less than 3 months. From PBMCs, RNA was extracted and then used to make the TCR library. Staff drew approximately 9.9 milliliters of peripheral blood into EDTA tubes. The same sample was also used in a study of T cells in Graves' hyperthyroidism and ophthalmopathy. That work contributes: If no ophthalmopathy progression occurred within 18 months, Graves' hyperthyroidism was stable.

This sequence was found in a woman between 25 and 40 years old with Graves disease. V usage is TRBV5-1 and J usage is TRBJ2-3, with unresolved D. Sequenced here: peripheral blood mononuclear cells (PBMCs), sampled at new diagnosis, from a patient treated with antithyroid drugs. The CDR3 DNA sequence: TGCGCCAGCAGCTTGGGTTTCGGCACAGATACGCAGTATTTT. Residues: CASSLGFGTDTQYF.